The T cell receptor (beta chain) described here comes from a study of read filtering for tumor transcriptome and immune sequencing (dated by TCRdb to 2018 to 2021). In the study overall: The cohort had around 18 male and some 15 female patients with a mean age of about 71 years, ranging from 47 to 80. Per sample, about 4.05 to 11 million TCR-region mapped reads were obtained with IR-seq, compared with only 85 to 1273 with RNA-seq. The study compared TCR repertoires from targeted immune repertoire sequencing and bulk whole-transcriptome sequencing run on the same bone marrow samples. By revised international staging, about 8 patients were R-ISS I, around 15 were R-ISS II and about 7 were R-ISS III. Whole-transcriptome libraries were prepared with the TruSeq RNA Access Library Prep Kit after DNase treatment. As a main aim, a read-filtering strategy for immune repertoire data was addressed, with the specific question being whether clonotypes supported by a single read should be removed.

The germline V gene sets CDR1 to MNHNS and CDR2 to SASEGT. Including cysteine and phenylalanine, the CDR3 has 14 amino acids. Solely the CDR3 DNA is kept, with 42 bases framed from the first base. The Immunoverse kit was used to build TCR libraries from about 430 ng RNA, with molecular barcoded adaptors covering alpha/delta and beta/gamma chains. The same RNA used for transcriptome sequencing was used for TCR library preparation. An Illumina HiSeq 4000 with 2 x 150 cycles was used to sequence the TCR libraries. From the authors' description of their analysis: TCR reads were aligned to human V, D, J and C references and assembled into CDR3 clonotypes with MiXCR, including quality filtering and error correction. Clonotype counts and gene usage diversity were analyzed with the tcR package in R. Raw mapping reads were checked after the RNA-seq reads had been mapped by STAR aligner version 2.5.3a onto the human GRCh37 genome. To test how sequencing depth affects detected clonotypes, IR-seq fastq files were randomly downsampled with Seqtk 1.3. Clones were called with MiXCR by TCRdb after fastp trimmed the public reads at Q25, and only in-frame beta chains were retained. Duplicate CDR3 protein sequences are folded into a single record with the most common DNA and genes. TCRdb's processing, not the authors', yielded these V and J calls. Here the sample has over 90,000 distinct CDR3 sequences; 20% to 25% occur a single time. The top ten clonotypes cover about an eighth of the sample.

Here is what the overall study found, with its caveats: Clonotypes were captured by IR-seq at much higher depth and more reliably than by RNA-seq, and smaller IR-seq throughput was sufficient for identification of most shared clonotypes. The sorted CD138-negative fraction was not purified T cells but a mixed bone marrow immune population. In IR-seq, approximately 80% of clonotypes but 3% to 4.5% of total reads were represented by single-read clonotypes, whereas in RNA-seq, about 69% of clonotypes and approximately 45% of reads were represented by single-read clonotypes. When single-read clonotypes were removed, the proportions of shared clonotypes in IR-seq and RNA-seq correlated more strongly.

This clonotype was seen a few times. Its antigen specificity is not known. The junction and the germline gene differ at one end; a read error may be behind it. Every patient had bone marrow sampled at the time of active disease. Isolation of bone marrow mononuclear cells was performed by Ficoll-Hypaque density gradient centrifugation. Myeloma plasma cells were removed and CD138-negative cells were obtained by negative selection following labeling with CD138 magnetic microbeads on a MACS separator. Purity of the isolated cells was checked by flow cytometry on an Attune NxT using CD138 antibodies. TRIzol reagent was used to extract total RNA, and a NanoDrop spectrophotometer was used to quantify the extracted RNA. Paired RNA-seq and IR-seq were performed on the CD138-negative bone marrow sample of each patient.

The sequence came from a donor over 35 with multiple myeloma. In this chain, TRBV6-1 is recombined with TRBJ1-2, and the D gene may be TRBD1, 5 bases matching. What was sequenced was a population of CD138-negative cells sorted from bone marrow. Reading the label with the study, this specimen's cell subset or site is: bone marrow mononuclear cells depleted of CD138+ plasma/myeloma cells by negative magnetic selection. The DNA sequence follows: TGTGCCAGCAGTGAAGCGGGGACTTCCTATGGCCACACCTTC. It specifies CASSEAGTSYGHTF.